The T cell receptor (beta chain) under discussion was sequenced for a study of response to subunit inactivated influenza vaccine. Overall study findings and caveats: Authors suggested that a seasonal influenza vaccination recruits few new T cells each time.

TCRdb analysed the RT-PCR reads with MiXCR anew, one entry per CDR3 protein. The sample contains a few hundred thousand distinct CDR3 sequences, 20% to 25% of which appear only once. This clonotype is categorized as medium-sized. No antigen is known for it. Between the trimmed V and J ends, which lost 0 bases and 5 bases, there was a span of 19 bases. This CDR3 region has 17 residues. Germline values: CDR1 MNHEY, CDR2 SVGEGT. The chain links TRBV6-2 or TRBV6-3 to TRBJ1-1; tentative D call: TRBD1 (6 bases). The specimen comprised PBMCs from blood, sampled roughly 20 months after vaccination. This TCR came from a man aged 50-75 years who received an inactivated influenza vaccine. The CDR3 DNA follows: TGTGCCAGCAGTTACTCGGGCAGGGGAGGATTTATGACTGAAGCTTTCTTT. Translating it yields CASSYSGRGGFMTEAFF.